The 26 T cell receptor beta chains in this list originate from one sample, sequenced in a study of T-cell reconstitution after alpha-beta-depleted transplantation in children. General observations from the study: Most T-cell counts and diversity one year after the transplant came from T cells that were newly produced.

A TCRbeta library incorporating unique molecular identifiers was prepared. MiXCR, run by TCRdb on the PCR reads, gives a single entry per CDR3 protein. The sample includes about 290,000 distinct CDR3 sequences, less than 9.5% of them seen just once. Their specific antigens are unknown. Sample: peripheral blood, taken 360 days after TCRalphabeta/CD19-depleted stem cell transplant. The source is a female patient younger than 10 who had a stem cell transplant for Fanconi anemia, so the T cells may come from the graft donor.

This clonotype showed up many times. The chain combines TRBV5-5 with TRBJ1-5; 7 bases are shared with TRBD1. J gave up 7 bases and V 4 bases, and 5 bases lay outside the gene matches. The CDR3 has 13 residues. Germline V gene data show CDR1 as SGHKS and CDR2 as YYEKEE (reference sequence). The CDR3 loop reads CASSGTVLQPQHF. The CDR3 coding sequence is TGTGCCAGCAGCGGGACAGTTTTACAGCCCCAGCATTTT.

This clonotype has a count of ten or more. This rearrangement joins TRBV7-9 to TRBJ2-2; no definite D call. This CDR3 is built from 14 residues. The V gene's germline CDR1 is SEHNR and CDR2 FQNEAQ (reference sequence). The ends were cut back, 6 bases at V and 6 bases at J, with 14 bases in the middle. The CDR3 DNA sequence: TGTGCCAGCAGTCCCGTCCTCGAGGCCGGGGAGCTGTTTTTT. It specifies CASSPVLEAGELFF.

The genes are TRBV6-2 or TRBV6-3 and TRBJ1-5; no firm D call. The CDR3 is 17 amino acids. The germline CDR1 and CDR2 sequences are MNHEY and SVGEGT. V was trimmed by 4 bases and J by 0 bases, leaving 16 bases between them. The DNA of the CDR3 is TGTGCCAGCAGTTTCGCTTCTGGAGAAACTAGCAATCAGCCCCAGCATTTT. It yields the protein CASSFASGETSNQPQHF.

In this sample, this clonotype turned up a few times. The gene calls are TRBV5-1 and TRBJ2-5; TRBD2 matches at 11 bases. V lost 3 bases and J lost 4; bases outside the gene matches: 5. This CDR3 contains 15 residues. Looked up from germline, CDR1 is SGHRS and CDR2 is YFSETQ. The CDR3, as DNA: TGCGCCAGCAGCTCTAGCGGGAGGTCCTCAGAGACCCAGTACTTC. It translates to CASSSSGRSSETQYF.

This clonotype was seen at least ten times. This chain joins TRBV7-2 and TRBJ2-1; 13 bases are a match to TRBD2. The J segment lost 6 bases and the V segment lost 6 bases, leaving 2 bases of the junction unmatched. The CDR3 has 14 residues. Germline lookup yields CDR1 SGHTA and CDR2 FQGNSA. Here the CDR3 reads CASSGTSGANEQFF. CDR3 sequence (DNA): TGTGCCAGCAGTGGGACTAGCGGGGCCAATGAGCAGTTCTTC.

In this sample, this clonotype turned up many times. The chain carries TRBV2 and TRBJ2-1; 7 nucleotides match TRBD1. The germline CDR1 and CDR2 sequences are SNHLY and FYNNEI. The CDR3 is made up of 14 amino acids. V shed 8 bases and J 5 bases; nucleotides not matched to a gene: 9. The CDR3, as DNA: TGTGCCAGCCGGGTGGGGACAGTGAACAATGAGCAGTTCTTC. It translates to CASRVGTVNNEQFF.

This clonotype has at least ten counts. The chain uses TRBV6-6 and TRBJ1-5, with a possible D match to TRBD1 (5 bases). The CDR3 is 13 amino acids. V lost 3 bases and J 7 bases, leaving 10 bases between the germline ends. Looked up from germline, CDR1 is MNHNY and CDR2 is SVGAGI (reference sequence). This CDR3 reads CASSYEGSQPQHF. CDR3 DNA sequence: TGTGCCAGCAGTTATGAGGGGAGCCAGCCCCAGCATTTT.

This clonotype was found many times. The CDR3 bases are TGCGCCAGCAGCCCTTTGGCGAGACCCTACGAGCAGTACTTC. Protein: CASSPLARPYEQYF. The V and J genes are TRBV5-1 and TRBJ2-7, with no clear D. Germline loops: CDR1 SGHRS, CDR2 YFSETQ. This CDR3 spans 14 amino acids. Between the trimmed V and J ends, which lost 4 bases and 2 bases, there was a span of 13 bases.

This clonotype was seen at least ten times. The chain recombines TRBV7-2 with TRBJ2-1; D gene unclear. The CDR3 is 12 residues long. V was cut by 1 base and J by 7 bases, with 5 bases left in between. The germline CDR1 and CDR2 sequences are SGHTA and FQGNSA. In nucleotides, the CDR3 is TGTGCCAGCAGCTTAGGACTTAATGAGCAGTTCTTC. Translating gives CASSLGLNEQFF.

V and J are TRBV7-2 and TRBJ2-3, with 7 bases that match TRBD2. The CDR3 has 17 amino acids. CDR1 and CDR2 (germline): SGHTA, FQGNSA. Trimming at V came to 2 bases and at J to 1 base, leaving 9 bases not matched to a gene. DNA of the CDR3: TGTGCCAGCAGCTTAACGGGGGGAGGGTGGGGCACAGATACGCAGTATTTT. Amino acids: CASSLTGGGWGTDTQYF.

The V and J genes are TRBV30 and TRBJ1-1; D gene uncertain. Trimming left V 6 bases short and J 11 bases short, with 13 bases between. CDR1 is GTSNPN, CDR2 SVGIG, per germline (reference sequence). CDR3 size: 10 residues. CDR3 amino acids: CACAPGEAFF. DNA of the CDR3: TGTGCCTGCGCCCCCGGAGAGGCTTTCTTT.

This clonotype has only a few counts. This sequence joins TRBV28 and TRBJ1-6; no definite D call. Trimming removed 8 bases at V and 5 bases at J, with 7 bases between. The germline gives CDR1 MDHEN, CDR2 SYDVKM. The CDR3 contains 12 residues. The CDR3 DNA reads as TGTGCCAGCGGAGTGGATAATTCACCCCTCCACTTT. This gives the protein CASGVDNSPLHF.

This clonotype was seen repeatedly, ten times or more. The chain combines TRBV29-1 with TRBJ2-7; D is perhaps TRBD1 or TRBD2 (5 bases each). The CDR3 is made up of 14 amino acids. Per germline, CDR1 SQVTM and CDR2 ANQGSEA. V was shortened by 4 bases and J by 0 bases, with 13 bases between the two germline ends. CDR3 DNA sequence: TGCAGCGTTGCCTGGGACGCAAGCTCCTACGAGCAGTACTTC. Its protein product is CSVAWDASSYEQYF.

This clonotype was counted many times. This chain connects TRBV28 to TRBJ1-6, with D possibly being TRBD1 (6 bases). Germline loops: CDR1 MDHEN, CDR2 SYDVKM. The CDR3 is 16 residues long. The germline V and J ends were trimmed by 7 bases and 5 bases, with 18 bases remaining between them. CDR3 nucleotide sequence: TGTGCCAGCAAACTAGAACGGGGGGCGCATAATTCACCCCTCCACTTT. Protein: CASKLERGAHNSPLHF.

This clonotype was found many times. The chain recombines TRBV4-1 with TRBJ2-5, with a weak D call TRBD2 (5 bases). Germline CDR1 MGHRA, CDR2 YSYEKL. Trimming stripped 0 bases from V and 2 bases from J, with 13 bases between. The CDR3 totals 16 residues. As DNA, the CDR3 is TGCGCCAGCAGCCAAGATCGGGCCGGGATTCAAGAGACCCAGTACTTC. Translating it yields CASSQDRAGIQETQYF.

Regarding this clonotype: A much larger clone lies a single base off, so this may be a read error. The rearrangement joins TRBV20-1 to TRBJ2-2; 7 nucleotides line up with TRBD2. The CDR3 spans 15 residues. Germline V gene lookup returns CDR1 DFQATT and CDR2 SNEGSKA (reference sequence). CDR3 residues: CSARSSGKNIGELFF. CDR3 coding DNA: TGCAGTGCTAGATCGAGCGGGAAGAACATCGGGGAGCTGTTTTTT.

The V gene is TRBV6-2 or TRBV6-3, the J gene TRBJ2-5; 14 bases are shared with TRBD2. This CDR3 is built from 18 residues. Germline V gene lookup returns CDR1 MNHEY and CDR2 SVGEGT. Germline trimming cut 5 bases from V and 3 bases from J; bases unmatched to any gene: 11. CDR3 in amino acids: CASSPGLAGGQSKETQYF. The CDR3 DNA is TGTGCCAGCAGTCCCGGACTAGCGGGGGGACAGTCGAAAGAGACCCAGTACTTC.

This clonotype has a count of ten or more. A junction end diverges from the germline sequence, so it may reflect a read error. The chain links TRBV7-2 to TRBJ2-3; no definite D call. CDR1 and CDR2 (germline): SGHTA, FQGNSA. CDR3 length equals 13 residues. As DNA, the CDR3 is TGTGCCAGCAGTTTAGCTCTCCCGGATACGCAGTATTTT. Amino acid sequence: CASSLALPDTQYF. Combining the CDR3 with reference TRBV7-2 and TRBJ2-3 gives the whole variable domain GAGVSQSPSNKVTEKGKDVELRCDPISGHTALYWYRQSLGQGLEFLIYFQGNSAPDKSGLPSDRFSAERTGGSVSTLTIQRTQQEDSAVYLCASSLALPDTQYFGPGTRLTVL.

This clonotype came up many times. The chain recombines TRBV6-6 with TRBJ1-1; no definite D call. The CDR3 covers 13 residues. Trimming pared 6 bases from V and 3 bases from J, leaving 11 bases between. CDR1 MNHNY and CDR2 SVGAGI come from the germline V gene (reference sequence). The CDR3 sequence is CASSFRMDTEAFF. The CDR3, as DNA: TGTGCCAGCAGCTTTCGAATGGACACTGAAGCTTTCTTT.

Many counts were recorded for this clonotype. The CDR3 nucleotides read TGTGCCAGCAGTTTGACAGGGGGCTCTTCACCCCTCCACTTT. Translated, it gives CASSLTGGSSPLHF. The chain uses TRBV27 and TRBJ1-6, with TRBD1 identical over 10 bases. CDR1 and CDR2 (germline): MNHEY, SMNVEV (reference sequence). The CDR3 runs 14 residues. Unmatched junction bases numbered 2, after V lost 3 bases and J lost 9 bases.

At least ten counts were recorded for this clonotype. The chain joins TRBV29-1 to TRBJ2-5; 10 nucleotides line up with TRBD1. Germline V gene sequence: CDR1 SQVTM, CDR2 ANQGSEA. CDR3 length equals 18 residues. V lost 4 bases and J lost 5; bases outside the gene matches: 19. This CDR3 is CSVVTRGQGDKGYETQYF. CDR3 coding DNA: TGCAGCGTTGTGACCCGCGGACAGGGGGATAAGGGGTACGAGACCCAGTACTTC.

Many counts were recorded for this clonotype. The V call is TRBV20-1, the J call TRBJ1-5; D not certain. CDR1 is DFQATT, CDR2 SNEGSKA, per germline (reference sequence). The V and J ends lost 4 bases and 4 bases respectively, with 14 bases between them. There are 14 residues in the CDR3. DNA of the CDR3: TGCAGTGCTAACCGACCCGGGTTGAATCAGCCCCAGCATTTT. This translates into CSANRPGLNQPQHF.

A few counts support this clonotype. The gene calls are TRBV7-9 and TRBJ2-5; 12 positions match TRBD2. Germline assignment: CDR1 SEHNR and CDR2 FQNEAQ (reference sequence). This CDR3 comprises 17 residues. V was pared by 3 bases and J by 5 bases, with 10 bases of the junction left unmatched. CDR3: CASSFDHGLAGRETQYF. The CDR3 DNA follows: TGTGCCAGCAGCTTTGACCATGGACTAGCGGGGCGGGAGACCCAGTACTTC.

This clonotype was seen many times. V usage is TRBV20-1 and J usage is TRBJ2-1, with 14 positions matching TRBD2. V shed 5 bases, J shed 2 bases, and the junction held 5 bases outside the gene matches. This CDR3 is built from 16 residues. Germline values: CDR1 DFQATT, CDR2 SNEGSKA (reference sequence). The CDR3 reads CSAVGTSGSTYNEQFF. In DNA, the CDR3 is TGCAGTGCTGTCGGGACTAGCGGGAGTACCTACAATGAGCAGTTCTTC.

As to this clonotype: A clone one base away is much larger, so this may be a read error. The rearrangement uses TRBV20-1 and TRBJ2-1; the D is unclear. The CDR3 length is 15 residues. Germline V gene sequence: CDR1 DFQATT, CDR2 SNEGSKA (reference sequence). CDR3 in DNA: TGCAGTGCTAGTGGTTACTCGAGCTCCTACAATGAGCAGCTCTTC. Amino acids: CSASGYSSSYNEQLF.

This clonotype was seen only a few times. The chain is built from TRBV2 and TRBJ2-5, with D possibly being TRBD1 (5 bases). Germline values: CDR1 SNHLY, CDR2 FYNNEI. V was trimmed by 8 bases and J by 5 bases, leaving 12 bases between them. There are 12 residues in the CDR3. The DNA for the CDR3 is TGTGCCAGCTGCAACAAGGGGGAGACCCAGTACTTC. The encoded protein is CASCNKGETQYF.